This TCR beta chain was captured in a study of blood T cells in healthy people across ages. Study results and limitations: Observed TCR beta diversity per million T cells went down as age went up. This fall followed a roughly linear course with age.

Primers used in a second PCR of roughly 6 to 11 cycles were a sample-barcoded 5' primer and a J-beta primer mix. A single record per CDR3 protein comes from TCRdb applying MiXCR to the 5' RACE reads. The data hold 1,500,000 or so distinct CDR3 sequences, with roughly 43% observed a single time. This clonotype has only a few counts. Its antigen is not known. The germline V and J ends were trimmed by 7 bases and 3 bases, with 21 bases remaining between them. Germline CDR1 reads SGHTA; CDR2 reads FQGNSA. There are 16 residues in the CDR3. This chain connects TRBV7-2 to TRBJ1-2, with D possibly TRBD1 on 5 matching bases. The clonotype was recovered from a woman aged 18-29 years in good health. Sequencing was performed on blood. In DNA, the CDR3 is TGTGCCAGCAACTTTAAAGGGGACGGGAAGCACTATGGCTACACCTTC. It codes for CASNFKGDGKHYGYTF.